This T cell receptor (beta chain) is drawn from a study of beta chain features in type 1 diabetes. Study results and caveats: Patients with type 1 diabetes carried fewer insertions and had more deletions at their VDJ junctions. People with Type 1 diabetes carried modestly yet significantly shorter TCRB CDR3s in all four CD4+ subsets.

cDNA synthesis used the whole RNA isolate, giving expressed TCRB sequences. Profiled with immunoSEQ multiplex PCR; TCRdb holds only in-frame clones, not every one. The data show around 41,000 clones, approximately 62% seen once. Naive, central memory, regulatory and stem cell-like memory cells within the CD4+ compartment were sorted using CD45RO/CCR7/CD25/CD127/CD95/CD27. Trimming shortened V by 2 bases and J by 0 bases, and 7 bases separated the two germline ends. The V gene's germline CDR1 is LNHDA and CDR2 SQIVND (reference sequence). The length of the CDR3 is 14 residues. About this clone itself: Antigen: not known.

V usage is TRBV19 and J usage is TRBJ1-1; D ambiguous. What was sequenced was Tregs from blood. The source of this sequence is a man aged 25 to 40 with type 1 diabetes. Some clones in this sample may be carry-over from other donors' samples. The CDR3 DNA reads as TGTGCCAGTAGTATACCCGACTTGAACACTGAAGCTTTCTTT. Its protein product is CASSIPDLNTEAFF. The whole variable domain, filled in from reference TRBV19 and TRBJ1-1, reads DGGITQSPKYLFRKEGQNVTLSCEQNLNHDAMYWYRQDPGQGLRLIYYSQIVNDFQKGDIAEGYSVSREKKESFPLTVTSAQKNPTAFYLCASSIPDLNTEAFFGQGTRLTVV.